Listed here are 21 T cell receptor beta chains from one sample, sequenced in a study of blood T cell repertoires in COVID-19. Measured with immunoSEQ multiplex PCR; TCRdb has only the in-frame clones, and not every one. The profile covers 130,000 to 150,000 clones, with around 85% appearing a single time and about 2.9% taken by the ten largest. The sequenced sample was peripheral blood. These receptors were obtained from a woman older than 75 with acute or convalescent COVID-19.

The chain joins TRBV5-1 to TRBJ1-1, with a weak D call TRBD1 (6 bases). This CDR3 comprises 14 residues. With 5 bases removed from V and 10 bases from J, the gap between germline ends came to 21 bases. The V gene's germline CDR1 is SGHRS and CDR2 YFSETQ. The CDR3 nucleotides read TGCGCCAGCAGTGCTGGGGGGGGCGCGTCCCGAGCTTTCTTT. This translates into CASSAGGGASRAFF.

The J gene is TRBJ2-2, the V gene TRBV11-1; maybe TRBD2 (6 bases). Germline lookup yields CDR1 SGHAT and CDR2 FQDESV (reference sequence). This CDR3 has 16 amino acids. V was cut by 6 bases and J by 0 bases, with 14 bases left in between. The CDR3 protein is CASSGGAPANTGELFF. In nucleotides, the CDR3 is TGTGCCAGCAGTGGAGGGGCCCCCGCGAACACCGGGGAGCTGTTTTTT.

This clone was recorded only once. This chain joins TRBV5-1 and TRBJ2-2, with D perhaps TRBD2 (6 bases). Germline lookup yields CDR1 SGHRS and CDR2 YFSETQ. The CDR3 is 15 residues long. The ends were cut back, 1 base at V and 5 bases at J, with 12 bases in the middle. The CDR3 DNA reads TGCGCCAGCAGCTTGCAGTATGGGGGGACCGGGGAGCTGTTTTTT. It is translated as CASSLQYGGTGELFF.

This clone was seen more than once but under ten times. The chain uses TRBV9 and TRBJ2-2, with no clear D. CDR3 length equals 14 residues. V was shortened by 0 bases and J by 5 bases, with 8 bases between the two germline ends. The germline V gene has CDR1 SGDLS and CDR2 YYNGEE. The DNA for the CDR3 is TGTGCCAGCAGCGTAGTGTCCCAGACCGGGGAGCTGTTTTTT. Its translation: CASSVVSQTGELFF.

This chain uses TRBV30 with TRBJ1-5, with D possibly matching TRBD1 (5 bases). V gave up 4 bases and J gave up 5 bases, with 15 bases separating them. Germline-derived CDR1 and CDR2 are GTSNPN and SVGIG (reference sequence). The CDR3 spans 14 residues. CDR3 in amino acids: CAWNTGTSDQPQHF. Here the CDR3 DNA reads TGTGCCTGGAACACTGGGACTTCTGATCAGCCCCAGCATTTT.

The rearrangement joins TRBV11-1 to TRBJ2-1; 9 nucleotides match TRBD1. The CDR3 is 15 amino acids. Germline V lookup: CDR1 SGHAT, CDR2 FQDESV (reference sequence). Trimming cost V 5 bases and J 6 bases; bases outside gene matches: 8. The CDR3 region has the DNA TGTGCCAGCAGCACCCCGGGGGGACAGGGCAATGAGCAGTTCTTC. It codes for CASSTPGGQGNEQFF.

This rearrangement joins TRBV11-3 to TRBJ2-7; D possibly corresponds to TRBD2 (7 bases). The CDR3 is 16 residues long. The germline V and J ends were trimmed by 7 bases and 3 bases, with 22 bases remaining between them. Germline loops: CDR1 SGHNT, CDR2 YENEEA. CDR3 in amino acids: CASTPVLGGQDYEQYF. CDR3 nucleotides: TGTGCCAGCACCCCGGTTCTCGGGGGGCAGGACTACGAGCAGTACTTC.

The chain couples TRBV30 to TRBJ1-6, with 8 nucleotides matching TRBD1. Germline-derived CDR1 and CDR2 are GTSNPN and SVGIG (reference sequence). The CDR3 loop spans 13 amino acids. V trimming: 4 bases; J trimming: 8 bases; junction bases outside the gene matches: 4. CDR3 in amino acids: CAWTGQGDSPLHF. The CDR3 DNA is TGTGCCTGGACCGGACAGGGTGATTCACCCCTCCACTTT.

This clone appeared a few times. The chain couples TRBV4-3 to TRBJ1-2; D not certain. The CDR3 runs 14 residues. Trimming took off 1 base at V and 5 bases at J, with 11 bases between the two ends. CDR1 LGHNA and CDR2 YSLEER come from the germline V gene. The DNA for the CDR3 is TGCGCCAGCAGCCAAGGGGAGGGTTCATATGGCTACACCTTC. This encodes CASSQGEGSYGYTF.

The CDR3 DNA follows: TGTGCCAGCAGTTTAAAAGGACAGGGGTCGAACACTGAAGCTTTCTTT. Its protein product is CASSLKGQGSNTEAFF. The chain recombines TRBV28 with TRBJ1-1, with TRBD1 identical over 9 bases. J lost 1 base, V lost 2 bases, and 5 bases had no gene match. Germline V gene sequence: CDR1 MDHEN, CDR2 SYDVKM. The CDR3 length is 16 residues.

CDR3 protein: CAISESGWDSSSTGQYF. CDR3 sequence (DNA): TGTGCCATCAGTGAGTCCGGGTGGGACTCCTCTTCAACGGGGCAGTACTTC. The J gene is TRBJ2-7, the V gene TRBV10-3; D may be TRBD2 (6 bases). This CDR3 has 17 amino acids. Germline lookup yields CDR1 ENHRY and CDR2 SYGVKD. V shed 0 bases and J shed 9 bases, with 24 bases lying between them.

The genes are TRBV2 and TRBJ1-5; no definite D call. V was clipped by 3 bases and J by 3 bases, with 9 bases between them. The CDR3 is 14 amino acids. Germline V gene lookup returns CDR1 SNHLY and CDR2 FYNNEI. The DNA of the CDR3 is TGTGCCAGCAGTGAGAGGGATCCCAATCAGCCCCAGCATTTT. It specifies CASSERDPNQPQHF.

Points on this clone: Other DNA sequences in this specimen translate into the identical CDR3. The rearrangement uses TRBV11-2 and TRBJ2-3, with D uncertain. Germline CDR1 is SGHAT and CDR2 is FQNNGV. V lost 5 bases and J lost 1, with 4 bases in between. CDR3 length equals 12 residues. CDR3 sequence (DNA): TGTGCCAGCAGCCCAGGCACAGATACGCAGTATTTT. It yields the protein CASSPGTDTQYF. Full variable domain (missing parts from reference TRBV11-2 and TRBJ2-3): EAGVAQSPRYKIIEKRQSVAFWCNPISGHATLYWYQQILGQGPKLLIQFQNNGVVDDSQLPKDRFSAERLKGVDSTLKIQPAKLEDSAVYLCASSPGTDTQYFGPGTRLTVL.

The genes are TRBV6-4 and TRBJ2-3, with D unresolved. This CDR3 is 15 amino acids long. V lost 1 base and J lost 0, with 8 bases in between. CDR1 is MRHNA, CDR2 SNTAGT, per germline. The CDR3 protein is CASSDYASSTDTQYF. The CDR3 DNA is TGTGCCAGCAGTGACTATGCGTCGAGCACAGATACGCAGTATTTT.

The chain joins TRBV6-5 to TRBJ1-2; 9 bases are shared with TRBD1. Germline V gene sequence: CDR1 MNHEY, CDR2 SVGAGI. The length of the CDR3 is 14 residues. The junction had 4 bases not matched to a gene; V was cut back by 6 bases and J by 2 bases. The CDR3 sequence: CASRRTGENYGYTF. DNA of the CDR3: TGTGCCAGCAGGCGGACAGGGGAGAACTATGGCTACACCTTC.

The V and J genes are TRBV2 and TRBJ2-4, with 9 nucleotides matching TRBD1. V lost 6 bases and J lost 6; bases outside the gene matches: 6. Per the germline V gene, CDR1 is SNHLY and CDR2 is FYNNEI. The CDR3 loop spans 14 amino acids. Here the CDR3 DNA reads TGTGCCAGCAGCCAAACAGGGGGCAGAAACATTCAGTACTTC. It codes for CASSQTGGRNIQYF.

The chain links TRBV6-5 to TRBJ1-5; TRBD1 might be the D (5 bases). CDR3 length: 15 residues. Trimming cost V 5 bases and J 6 bases, with 17 bases left between them. In germline, CDR1 is MNHEY, CDR2 SVGAGI. CDR3 sequence reads: CASSRIRGDGQPQHF. CDR3 in DNA: TGTGCCAGCAGTCGAATTCGGGGGGATGGTCAGCCCCAGCATTTT.

The rearrangement uses TRBV20-1 and TRBJ2-1, with D possibly TRBD2 on 5 matching bases. The CDR3 contains 12 residues. Looked up from germline, CDR1 is DFQATT and CDR2 is SNEGSKA (reference sequence). Trimming took 3 bases from V and 9 from J, leaving 12 bases between them. CDR3 protein: CSASVTRGEQFF. CDR3 sequence (DNA): TGCAGTGCTAGTGTGACTCGGGGTGAGCAGTTCTTC.

The chain links TRBV6-5 to TRBJ1-3; D not resolved. CDR1 is MNHEY, CDR2 SVGAGI, per germline. This CDR3 contains 15 residues. Trimming stripped 4 bases from V and 0 bases from J, with 10 bases between. The CDR3 sequence is CASSFTRSSGNTIYF. The CDR3 DNA reads as TGTGCCAGCAGTTTTACGAGATCCTCTGGAAACACCATATATTTT.

J is TRBJ1-1 and V is TRBV13; D unresolved. Germline V gene sequence: CDR1 PRHDT, CDR2 FYEKMQ (reference sequence). The CDR3 runs 13 residues. Trimming left V 5 bases short and J 1 base short, with 8 bases between. The CDR3 region has the DNA TGTGCCAGCAGCGCAACAAGGAACACTGAAGCTTTCTTT. Translated: CASSATRNTEAFF.

V gene TRBV5-1 combines with J gene TRBJ1-2; 9 positions agree with TRBD1. The J segment lost 7 bases and the V segment lost 3 bases, leaving 10 bases of the junction unmatched. The CDR3 sequence is 15 residues long. Germline lookup yields CDR1 SGHRS and CDR2 YFSETQ. CDR3 sequence: CASSSPDRGTGGYTF. CDR3 sequence (DNA): TGCGCCAGCAGCTCCCCGGACAGGGGAACGGGTGGCTACACCTTC. The whole variable domain, remainder taken from reference TRBV5-1 and TRBJ1-2, is KAGVTQTPRYLIKTRGQQVTLSCSPISGHRSVSWYQQTPGQGLQFLFEYFSETQRNKGNFPGRFSGRQFSNSRSEMNVSTLELGDSALYLCASSSPDRGTGGYTFGSGTRLTVV.